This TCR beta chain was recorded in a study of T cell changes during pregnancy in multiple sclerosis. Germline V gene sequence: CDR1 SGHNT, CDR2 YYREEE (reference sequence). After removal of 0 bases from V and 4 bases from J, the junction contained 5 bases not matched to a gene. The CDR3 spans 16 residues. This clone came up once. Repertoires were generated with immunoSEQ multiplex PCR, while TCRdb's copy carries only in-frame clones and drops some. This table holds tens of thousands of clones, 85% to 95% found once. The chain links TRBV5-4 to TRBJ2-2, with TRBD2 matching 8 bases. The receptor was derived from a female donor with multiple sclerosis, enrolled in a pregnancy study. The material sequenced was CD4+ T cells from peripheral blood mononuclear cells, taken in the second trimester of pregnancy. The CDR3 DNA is TGTGCCAGCAGCTTGGGAGCGGGAGCGGGCACCGGGGAGCTGTTTTTT. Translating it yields CASSLGAGAGTGELFF. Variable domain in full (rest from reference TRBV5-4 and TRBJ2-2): ETGVTQSPTHLIKTRGQQVTLRCSSQSGHNTVSWYQQALGQGPQFIFQYYREEENGRGNFPPRFSGLQFPNYSSELNVNALELDDSALYLCASSLGAGAGTGELFFGEGSRLTVL.